Following are 25 T cell receptor beta chains from one sample sequenced in a study of beta chain features in type 1 diabetes. Notes on the study in general: Type 1 diabetes patients had moderately but significantly shorter TCRB CDR3s in all four CD4+ subsets.

Their recognized antigens are unknown. Every bit of the isolated RNA underwent reverse transcription, so sequencing read expressed TCRB transcripts. TCRdb's copy holds only in-frame clones and misses some; the assay was immunoSEQ multiplex PCR. The sample comprises hundreds of thousands of clones, approximately 16% of which are singletons, and roughly 0.015% rests with the top ten. The sample comprised naive CD4+ T cells from blood. These receptors were taken from a man younger than 35 with type 1 diabetes.

This chain links TRBV28 with TRBJ1-2; 8 nucleotides match TRBD1. Germline CDR1 MDHEN, CDR2 SYDVKM. J was trimmed by 0 bases and V by 5 bases; bases with no gene match: 2. The CDR3 extends over 14 amino acids. CDR3 in DNA: TGTGCCAGCAGTACAGGGGGGACTAACTATGGCTACACCTTC. Encoded protein: CASSTGGTNYGYTF.

The V gene is TRBV28, the J gene TRBJ2-7; a weak D match, TRBD2 (5 bases). The CDR3 is 14 residues long. Germline CDR1 is MDHEN and CDR2 is SYDVKM. The CDR3 loop is CSCVGLSGHYEQYF. CDR3 in DNA: TGTTCTTGTGTGGGTCTGAGCGGCCACTACGAGCAGTACTTC.

In this sample, this clone turned up a few times. The gene calls are TRBV7-2 and TRBJ1-2; no clear D. Germline loops: CDR1 SGHTA, CDR2 FQGNSA. V lost 1 base to trimming and J lost 4 bases, with 4 bases between them. The CDR3 runs to 12 residues. The CDR3 bases are TGTGCCAGCAGCTTAGGGCTCTATGGCTACACCTTC. Protein product: CASSLGLYGYTF.

The V gene is TRBV5-1, the J gene TRBJ1-2; TRBD1 agrees at 9 bases. V dropped 0 bases and J dropped 8; count of bases not matched to a gene: 14. CDR3 length: 17 amino acids. Germline CDR1 SGHRS, CDR2 YFSETQ. CDR3 region: CASSLALEGTGKRGYTF. DNA for the CDR3: TGCGCCAGCAGCTTGGCCCTCGAGGGGACAGGGAAAAGAGGCTACACCTTC.

This clone has just a few counts. The chain recombines TRBV18 with TRBJ2-1; D gene unclear. The ends were cut back, 3 bases at V and 8 bases at J, with 11 bases in the middle. This CDR3 spans 13 amino acids. Germline lookup yields CDR1 KGHSH and CDR2 LQKENI. The CDR3 spells CASSPESVDEQFF. CDR3 nucleotides: TGTGCCAGCTCACCTGAGTCCGTCGATGAGCAGTTCTTC.

This clone was counted a few times. This chain uses TRBV5-4 with TRBJ1-2; no definite D call. V was clipped by 0 bases and J by 4 bases, with 7 bases between them. The length of the CDR3 is 13 residues. Germline V gene lookup returns CDR1 SGHNT and CDR2 YYREEE (reference sequence). For the CDR3, the DNA is TGTGCCAGCAGCTTGGCGCCCGGCTATGGCTACACCTTC. Protein: CASSLAPGYGYTF.

The chain combines TRBV23-1 with TRBJ1-4; D may be TRBD1 (5 bases). TRBV23-1 is flagged as an ORF with uncertain function. There are 15 residues in the CDR3. Trimming took off 0 bases at V and 5 bases at J, with 10 bases between the two ends. In DNA, the CDR3 is TGCGCCAGCAGTCAATCAGGGCGGACAAATGAAAAACTGTTTTTT. Translating gives CASSQSGRTNEKLFF.

This clone was detected a few times. The V call is TRBV6-6, the J call TRBJ1-5, with D unclear. Trimming left V 6 bases short and J 5 bases short, with 17 bases between. The CDR3 has 15 residues. The V gene's germline CDR1 is MNHNY and CDR2 SVGAGI (reference sequence). The CDR3 loop is CASSDYSASDQPQHF. The DNA of the CDR3 is TGTGCCAGCAGCGATTACAGTGCGTCGGATCAGCCCCAGCATTTT.

The chain couples TRBV9 to TRBJ2-3; 7 nucleotides match TRBD1. J lost 5 bases, V lost 3 bases, and 9 bases had no gene match. CDR3 length: 15 amino acids. Germline CDR1 reads SGDLS; CDR2 reads YYNGEE. The CDR3 spells CASSANPTGLDTQYF. The DNA of the CDR3 is TGTGCCAGCAGCGCCAACCCGACAGGGCTAGATACGCAGTATTTT.

The chain couples TRBV5-1 to TRBJ2-7; 9 bases align to TRBD1. The CDR3 has 16 amino acids. After removal of 0 bases from V and 2 bases from J, the junction contained 6 bases not matched to a gene. Per the germline V gene, CDR1 is SGHRS and CDR2 is YFSETQ. CDR3: CASSLAPGTGTYEQYF. The CDR3, as DNA: TGCGCCAGCAGCTTGGCCCCCGGGACAGGGACCTACGAGCAGTACTTC.

This clone was picked up a small number of times. The V gene is TRBV27, the J gene TRBJ2-5; 11 bases line up with TRBD2. This CDR3 is built from 16 residues. CDR1 MNHEY and CDR2 SMNVEV come from the germline V gene (reference sequence). V trimming: 5 bases; J trimming: 0 bases; junction bases outside the gene matches: 5. The CDR3 spells CASSLRLAGYQETQYF. CDR3 DNA: TGTGCCAGCAGTCTCAGACTAGCGGGGTACCAAGAGACCCAGTACTTC.

The rearrangement links TRBV2 to TRBJ2-5, with a possible D match to TRBD2 (6 bases). Germline V gives CDR1 SNHLY, CDR2 FYNNEI. V gave up 11 bases and J gave up 1 base, with 17 bases separating them. The CDR3 spans 14 residues. The CDR3 nucleotides are TGTGCCGCCGGTAGGATGGGACTCCAAGAGACCCAGTACTTC. It codes for CAAGRMGLQETQYF. The full variable domain, with the rest looked up from reference TRBV2 and TRBJ2-5, is EPEVTQTPSHQVTQMGQEVILRCVPISNHLYFYWYRQILGQKVEFLVSFYNNEISEKSEIFDDQFSVERPDGSNFTLKIRSTKLEDSAMYFCAAGRMGLQETQYFGPGTRLLVL.

This clone was counted many times. This chain joins TRBV7-9 and TRBJ2-3, with unresolved D. The CDR3 sequence is 10 residues long. The V gene lost 6 bases and the J gene lost 7 bases, with 5 bases spanning the gap. The V gene's germline CDR1 is SEHNR and CDR2 FQNEAQ (reference sequence). CDR3 bases: TGTGCCAGCAGTTCTAATACGCAGTATTTT. Its translation: CASSSNTQYF.

The rearrangement joins TRBV7-9 to TRBJ1-1; D uncertain. The CDR3 contains 12 residues. Germline CDR1 reads SEHNR; CDR2 reads FQNEAQ (reference sequence). V was shortened by 5 bases and J by 0 bases, with 4 bases between the two germline ends. The CDR3 DNA sequence: TGTGCCAGCAGCCCTATGAACACTGAAGCTTTCTTT. Translated, it gives CASSPMNTEAFF. Full variable domain (rest looked up from reference TRBV7-9 and TRBJ1-1): DTGVSQNPRHKITKRGQNVTFRCDPISEHNRLYWYRQTLGQGPEFLTYFQNEAQLEKSRLLSDRFSAERPKGSFSTLEIQRTEQGDSAMYLCASSPMNTEAFFGQGTRLTVV.

This rearrangement joins TRBV6-6 to TRBJ1-5; 8 bases match TRBD1. Losses at the gene ends were 5 bases for V and 4 bases for J; bases not matched to a gene: 1. The CDR3 is 13 residues long. Germline V gene sequence: CDR1 MNHNY, CDR2 SVGAGI (reference sequence). CDR3 residues: CASSRQGNQPQHF. CDR3 nucleotides: TGTGCCAGCAGTAGACAGGGGAATCAGCCCCAGCATTTT.

This clone showed up just a few times. As DNA, the CDR3 is TGCAGCGCGGGACTAGCGGGAGGTAATGAGCAGTTCTTC. Encoded protein: CSAGLAGGNEQFF. This sequence joins TRBV29-1 and TRBJ2-1; 15 bases agree with TRBD2. The CDR3 runs 13 residues. Germline V CDR1 and CDR2: SQVTM, ANQGSEA. V shed 7 bases and J 7 bases; nucleotides not matched to a gene: 2.

This clone was seen more than once but under ten times. The chain couples TRBV25-1 to TRBJ1-2; D not resolved. Germline loops: CDR1 MGHDK, CDR2 SYGVNS. CDR3 length equals 13 residues. The V gene lost 5 bases and the J gene lost 10 bases, with 17 bases spanning the gap. The chain's CDR3 is CASSRRSADSYTF. The CDR3 region has the DNA TGTGCCAGCAGTCGGAGGAGCGCGGATTCCTACACCTTC.

The chain employs TRBV6-1 and TRBJ2-1; TRBD1 agrees at 10 bases. This CDR3 has 15 amino acids. The V gene's germline CDR1 is MNHNS and CDR2 SASEGT. The ends lost 6 bases at V and 0 bases at J; junction bases unmatched: 2. The chain's CDR3 is CASRWDRGSYNEQFF. Written as DNA, the CDR3 is TGTGCCAGCAGATGGGACAGGGGCTCCTACAATGAGCAGTTCTTC.

This clone was observed a few times. V is TRBV7-2 and J is TRBJ2-7, with 8 positions matching TRBD1. V trimming: 2 bases; J trimming: 7 bases; junction bases outside the gene matches: 7. Germline V CDR1 and CDR2: SGHTA, FQGNSA. The CDR3 contains 14 residues. CDR3 sequence reads: CASSLRAGGDEQYF. Written as DNA, the CDR3 is TGTGCCAGCAGCTTACGGGCAGGGGGCGATGAGCAGTACTTC.

A note on this clone: The same CDR3 can be traced to other DNA sequences in this sample. The J gene is TRBJ2-7, the V gene TRBV27, with 11 bases identical to TRBD2. Germline V lookup: CDR1 MNHEY, CDR2 SMNVEV (reference sequence). V dropped 6 bases and J dropped 1; count of bases not matched to a gene: 5. This CDR3 region has 15 residues. CDR3 sequence (DNA): TGTGCCAGCAGCCGGCTAGCGGGAGGTTCCTACGAGCAGTACTTC. Translation gives CASSRLAGGSYEQYF.

The chain is built from TRBV7-2 and TRBJ2-7; D gene ambiguous. Looked up from germline, CDR1 is SGHTA and CDR2 is FQGNSA. CDR3 length: 11 amino acids. V shed 1 base and J shed 9 bases, with 7 bases lying between them. DNA of the CDR3: TGTGCCAGCAGCTTAGACGGCGGGCAGTACTTC. Protein product: CASSLDGGQYF.

The chain joins TRBV10-3 to TRBJ2-7, with D perhaps TRBD1 (8 bases). The germline V gene encodes CDR1 ENHRY and CDR2 SYGVKD. Trimming left V 10 bases short and J 6 bases short, with 22 bases between. The CDR3 loop spans 14 amino acids. CDR3 bases: TGTGCCACGGGGTTGGACAGGGCGGGAGTCGAGCAGTACTTC. Protein: CATGLDRAGVEQYF.

V usage is TRBV5-1 and J usage is TRBJ1-6, with 7 bases matching TRBD1. The trim removed 4 bases at V and 7 bases at J, leaving 5 bases unmatched. Looked up from germline, CDR1 is SGHRS and CDR2 is YFSETQ. CDR3 length equals 14 residues. In nucleotides, the CDR3 is TGCGCCAGCAGCGGGGGACAGAACAATTCACCCCTCCACTTT. Translating it yields CASSGGQNNSPLHF.

This chain connects TRBV6-1 to TRBJ2-1, with 8 bases matching TRBD2. The germline V gene encodes CDR1 MNHNS and CDR2 SASEGT. CDR3 length equals 15 residues. The V gene end was trimmed by 4 bases and the J gene end by 6 bases; junction bases not matched to a gene: 8. The CDR3 nucleotides are TGTGCCAGCAGTGCCTTAGCGGGAATAGCCAATGAGCAGTTCTTC. Amino acids: CASSALAGIANEQFF.

The chain is built from TRBV7-9 and TRBJ2-2; the D is unclear. The CDR3 runs to 14 residues. V lost 5 bases, J lost 6 bases, and 13 bases lay in between. Per germline, CDR1 SEHNR and CDR2 FQNEAQ (reference sequence). The CDR3 here is CASSPRYRPGELFF. The CDR3 DNA reads TGTGCCAGCAGCCCCAGGTATCGCCCCGGGGAGCTGTTTTTT.